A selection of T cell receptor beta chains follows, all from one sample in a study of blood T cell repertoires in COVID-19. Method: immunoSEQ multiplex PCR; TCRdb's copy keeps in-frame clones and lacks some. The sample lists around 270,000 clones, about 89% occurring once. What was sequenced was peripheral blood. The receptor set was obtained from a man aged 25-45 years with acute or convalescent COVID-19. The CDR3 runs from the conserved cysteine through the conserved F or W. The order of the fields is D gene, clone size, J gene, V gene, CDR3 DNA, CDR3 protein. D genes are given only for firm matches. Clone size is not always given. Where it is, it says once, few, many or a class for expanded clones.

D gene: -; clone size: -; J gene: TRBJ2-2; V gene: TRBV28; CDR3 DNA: TGTGCCAGCAGTACAGCTACCGGGGAGCTGTTTTTT; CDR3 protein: CASSTATGELFF
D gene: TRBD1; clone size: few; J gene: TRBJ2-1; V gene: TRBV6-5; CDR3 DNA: TGTGCCAGCAGGTCGGGACAGGACAATGAGCAGTTCTTC; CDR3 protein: CASRSGQDNEQFF
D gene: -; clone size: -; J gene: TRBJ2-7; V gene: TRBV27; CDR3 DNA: TGTGCCAGCAGTTTCAACAGGAAATACGAGCAGTACTTC; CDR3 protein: CASSFNRKYEQYF
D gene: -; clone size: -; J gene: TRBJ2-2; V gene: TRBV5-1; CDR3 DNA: TGCGCCAGCAGCTTGGAACAGACTACTGGGGAGCTGTTTTTT; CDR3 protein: CASSLEQTTGELFF
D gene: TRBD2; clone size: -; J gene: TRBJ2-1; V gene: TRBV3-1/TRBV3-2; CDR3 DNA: TGTGCCAGCAGCCAAATGGCGGGAGGGGGCGATGAGCAGTTCTTC; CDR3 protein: CASSQMAGGGDEQFF
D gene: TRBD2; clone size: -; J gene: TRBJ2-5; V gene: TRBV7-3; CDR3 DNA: TGTGCCAGCAGCATGACTAGCGGGGGGCAGACCCAGTACTTC; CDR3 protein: CASSMTSGGQTQYF
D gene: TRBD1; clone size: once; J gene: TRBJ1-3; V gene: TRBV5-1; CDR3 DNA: TGCGCCAGCAGCTCGGACAGGGGGCTTGGAAACACCATATATTTT; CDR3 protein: CASSSDRGLGNTIYF
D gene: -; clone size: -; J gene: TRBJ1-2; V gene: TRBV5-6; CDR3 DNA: TGTGCCAGCAGAAGCGACAGGAACTATGGCTACACCTTC; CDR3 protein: CASRSDRNYGYTF
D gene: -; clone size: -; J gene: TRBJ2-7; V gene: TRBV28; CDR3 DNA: TGTGCCAGCAGTGCCCGAGGACTCACAGCATACGAGCAGTACTTC; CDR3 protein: CASSARGLTAYEQYF
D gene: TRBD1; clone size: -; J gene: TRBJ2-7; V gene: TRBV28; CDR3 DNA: TGTGCCAGCAGTACCCCAACAGGGGACCTCCACTTC; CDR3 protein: CASSTPTGDLHF
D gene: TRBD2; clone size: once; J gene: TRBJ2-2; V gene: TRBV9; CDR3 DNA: TGTGCTAAGCAACCACCGCTAGCGGGATCCGGGGAGCTGTTTTTT; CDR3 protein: CAKQPPLAGSGELFF
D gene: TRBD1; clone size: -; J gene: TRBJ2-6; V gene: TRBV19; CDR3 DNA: TGTGCCAGTAGTCCGGGACAGGGGGCTTCCCTCTCTGGGGCCAACGTCCTGACTTTC; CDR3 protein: CASSPGQGASLSGANVLTF
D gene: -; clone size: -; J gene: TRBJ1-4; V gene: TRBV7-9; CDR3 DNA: TGTGCCAGCAGCTCATTTGGGGCAGGGTCGGCGGAAAAACTGTTTTTT; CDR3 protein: CASSSFGAGSAEKLFF
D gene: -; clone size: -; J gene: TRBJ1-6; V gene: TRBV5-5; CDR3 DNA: TGTGCCAGCAGCTTTTACCTACAGGGCCCTATCAATTCACCCCTCCACTTT; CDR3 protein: CASSFYLQGPINSPLHF
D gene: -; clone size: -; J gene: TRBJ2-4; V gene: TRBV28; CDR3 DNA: TGTGCCAGCAGCTCAGGGGTACGAGCCAAAAACATTCAGTACTTC; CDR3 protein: CASSSGVRAKNIQYF
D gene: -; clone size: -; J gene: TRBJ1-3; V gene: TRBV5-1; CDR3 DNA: TGCGCCAGCAGCCCCACTTCAGGGGTCGGAAACACCATATATTTT; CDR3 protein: CASSPTSGVGNTIYF
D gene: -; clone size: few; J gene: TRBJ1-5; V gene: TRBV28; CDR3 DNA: TGTGCCAGCCGCGACAAAGATCAGCCCCAGCATTTT; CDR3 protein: CASRDKDQPQHF
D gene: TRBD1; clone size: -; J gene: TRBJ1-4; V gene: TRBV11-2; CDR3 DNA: TGTGCCAGCGGCCGAGGAATTAGGACAGGGGGGAATGAAAAACTGTTTTTT; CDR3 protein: CASGRGIRTGGNEKLFF
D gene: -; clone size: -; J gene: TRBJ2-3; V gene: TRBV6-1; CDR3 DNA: TGTGCCAGCAGTGAAAAGGGGCAGCAAGATACGCAGTATTTT; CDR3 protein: CASSEKGQQDTQYF
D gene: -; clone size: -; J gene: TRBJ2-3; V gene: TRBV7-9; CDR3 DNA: TGTGCCAGCAGCGAGACAGGCTTTAGCACAGATACGCAGTATTTT; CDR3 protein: CASSETGFSTDTQYF
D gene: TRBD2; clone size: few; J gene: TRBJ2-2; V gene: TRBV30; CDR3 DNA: TGTGCCTGGAGTTGGGAGGGGTCCACCGGGGAGCTGTTTTTT; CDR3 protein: CAWSWEGSTGELFF
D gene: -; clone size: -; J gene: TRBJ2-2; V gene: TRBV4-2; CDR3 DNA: TGTGCCAGCAGCCAAGACTGGCACGGGACTCATTCGAACACCGGGGAGCTGTTTTTT; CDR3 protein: CASSQDWHGTHSNTGELFF
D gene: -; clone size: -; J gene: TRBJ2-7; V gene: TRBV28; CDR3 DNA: TGTGCCAGCAGTTTGCCCCCCTACTACGAGCAGTACTTC; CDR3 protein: CASSLPPYYEQYF
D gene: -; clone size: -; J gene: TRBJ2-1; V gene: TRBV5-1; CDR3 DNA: TGCGCCAGCAGCTTGCTTCGCGGCGTCAATGAGCAGTTCTTC; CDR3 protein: CASSLLRGVNEQFF
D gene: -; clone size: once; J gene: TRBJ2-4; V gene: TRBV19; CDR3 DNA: TGTGCCAGTAGTCCTCAGGGGGCCGGGGGGCATTTAGCCAAAAACATTCAGTACTTC; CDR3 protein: CASSPQGAGGHLAKNIQYF
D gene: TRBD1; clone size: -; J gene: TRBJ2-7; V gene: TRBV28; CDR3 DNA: TGTGCCAGCATAAGGGGAGGGACAGGGGGCGGCGAGCAGTACTTC; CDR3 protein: CASIRGGTGGGEQYF
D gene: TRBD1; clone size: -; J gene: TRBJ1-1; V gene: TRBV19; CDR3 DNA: TGTGCCAGTAGCTGGGACAGGGGGGACACTGAAGCTTTCTTT; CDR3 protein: CASSWDRGDTEAFF
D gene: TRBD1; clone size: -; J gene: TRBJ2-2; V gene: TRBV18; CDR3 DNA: TGTGCCAGCTCACCTCAGGGACAGGGGGCGAACACCGGGGAGCTGTTTTTT; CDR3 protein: CASSPQGQGANTGELFF
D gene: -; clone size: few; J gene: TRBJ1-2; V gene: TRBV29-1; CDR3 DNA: TGCAGCGTTGAAGTTCGTCATGGCTACACCTTC; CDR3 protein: CSVEVRHGYTF
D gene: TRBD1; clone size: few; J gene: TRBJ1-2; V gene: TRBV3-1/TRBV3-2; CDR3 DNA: TGTGCCAGCAGCCAAAGGGACAGGGATGATGGCTACACCTTC; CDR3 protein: CASSQRDRDDGYTF
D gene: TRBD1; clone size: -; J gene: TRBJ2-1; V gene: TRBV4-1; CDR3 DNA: TGCGCCAGCAGCCGAGGACGAGGGACAGGGGAGAATGAGCAGTTCTTC; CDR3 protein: CASSRGRGTGENEQFF
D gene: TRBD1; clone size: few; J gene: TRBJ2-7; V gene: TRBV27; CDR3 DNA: TGTGCCAGTCACGGACAGGTCTCCTACGAGCAGTACTTC; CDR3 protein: CASHGQVSYEQYF
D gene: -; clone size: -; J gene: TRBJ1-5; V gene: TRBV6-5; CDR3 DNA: TGTGCCAGCAGGGCAGTACACAATCAGCCCCAGCATTTT; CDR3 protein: CASRAVHNQPQHF